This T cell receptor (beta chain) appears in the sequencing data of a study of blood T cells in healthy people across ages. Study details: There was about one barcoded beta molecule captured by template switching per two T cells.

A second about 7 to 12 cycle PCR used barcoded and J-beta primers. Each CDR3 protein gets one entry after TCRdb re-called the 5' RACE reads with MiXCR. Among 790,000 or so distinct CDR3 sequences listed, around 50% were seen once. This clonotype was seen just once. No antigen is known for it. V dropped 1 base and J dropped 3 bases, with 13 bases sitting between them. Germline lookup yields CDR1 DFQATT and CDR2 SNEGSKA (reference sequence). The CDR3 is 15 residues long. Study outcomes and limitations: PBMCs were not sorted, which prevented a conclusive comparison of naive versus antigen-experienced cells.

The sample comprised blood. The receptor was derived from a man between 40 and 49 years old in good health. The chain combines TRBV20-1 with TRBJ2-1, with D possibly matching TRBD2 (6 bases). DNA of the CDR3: TGCAGTGCTAGAGGTCTGGCGGGACGCTACAATGAGCAGTTCTTC. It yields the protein CSARGLAGRYNEQFF.